Listed below are T cell receptor beta chains from one sample, sequenced in a study of regulatory T cells in long-lasting Graves disease. TCRdb used MiXCR to reprocess the multiplex PCR reads, holding one entry per CDR3 protein. The sample contains hundreds of thousands of distinct CDR3 sequences, around 20% of which appear only once. The sequenced sample was peripheral blood mononuclear cells (PBMCs), obtained when the disease was refractory, from a patient treated with antithyroid drugs. The receptors shown here come from a female donor with Graves disease. Each CDR3 is given without its conserved first and last residue.

v_gene	j_gene	CDR3aa
TRBV14	TRBJ2-1	ASSQPTSGRTNEQF
TRBV12-3/TRBV12-4	TRBJ2-7	ASSFSGFEQY
TRBV28	TRBJ1-4	ASSFSGQGANEKLF
TRBV29-1	TRBJ2-3	SVEQLAGGKITDTQY
TRBV2	TRBJ1-5	ASSDRQGSNQPQH
TRBV6-1	TRBJ2-6	ATTRVSGANVLT
TRBV29-1	TRBJ1-2	SVEDLKGANYGYT
TRBV19	TRBJ2-2	ASSIGTGLAGELF
TRBV30	TRBJ2-2	AWSVTGGSGELF
TRBV27	TRBJ2-3	ASSFRGDTQY
TRBV27	TRBJ2-7	ASSLSSGAYEQY
TRBV20-1	TRBJ2-7	SAREKSYYEQY
TRBV19	TRBJ1-2	ASSPGGANGYT
TRBV6-2/TRBV6-3	TRBJ1-5	ASSELTGGVGPQH
TRBV30	TRBJ1-3	AWSVPGTDSGNTIY
TRBV28	TRBJ1-5	ASSLSPRGLDVYSNQPQH
TRBV20-1	TRBJ2-7	SARDDSYEQY
TRBV11-2	TRBJ2-7	ASGLDPGSNYEQY
TRBV29-1	TRBJ2-2	SVGARGAGTGELF
TRBV3-1	TRBJ2-5	ASSQLAAKETQY
TRBV15	TRBJ1-2	ATSSGTGVYGYT
TRBV6-1	TRBJ2-7	AIQQAAYEQY
TRBV29-1	TRBJ1-1	SVEGRATNTEAF
TRBV20-1	TRBJ2-5	SAPGTSGSKETQY
TRBV7-2	TRBJ1-1	ASSLVQGSEAF
TRBV7-9	TRBJ1-3	ASSGQGAVGNTIY
TRBV3-1	TRBJ2-7	ASSLLQSSGSLYEQY
TRBV20-1	NA	SATAGLAELAKNIQY
TRBV5-6	TRBJ1-5	ASSRGGTANQPQH
TRBV7-9	TRBJ2-3	ASSPTTAGPPDTQY
TRBV4-3	TRBJ1-2	ASSQDSGQIYGYT
TRBV12-3/TRBV12-4	TRBJ2-7	ASRRTSGYEQY
TRBV28	TRBJ2-7	ASRREGGLFEQY
TRBV29-1	TRBJ1-2	SVTRDFDGYT
TRBV10-3	TRBJ1-1	AISESVRTGNVEAF
TRBV6-2/TRBV6-3	TRBJ1-2	ASSQQGYGYT
TRBV5-5	TRBJ2-7	ASSYVTGSYEQY
TRBV2	TRBJ2-3	ASGASGAGTDTQY
TRBV13	TRBJ1-2	ASSFGARGYT
TRBV27	TRBJ2-7	ASTSSRLAGVVALYEQY
TRBV20-1	TRBJ2-1	SARSGDSYNEQF
TRBV15	TRBJ1-4	ATSRDRVQGGEKLF
TRBV12-3/TRBV12-4	TRBJ2-7	ASSIGQMYEQY
TRBV6-1	TRBJ1-5	ASRLDGQALWPQH
TRBV20-1	TRBJ1-2	SARSLIDGYT
TRBV20-1	TRBJ2-1	SAAGVLSGNEQF
TRBV13	TRBJ1-2	ASSFSRDGYT
TRBV12-3/TRBV12-4	TRBJ1-1	ASSPRDRGNTEAF
TRBV28	TRBJ2-7	ASSLISSSEQY
TRBV12-3/TRBV12-4	TRBJ1-1	ASSLGSAGEAF
TRBV6-5	TRBJ2-7	ASSYSGTSGRTYEQY
TRBV9	TRBJ2-3	ASSVGDTQY